Following are 23 T cell receptor beta chains from one sample sequenced in a study of blood T cell repertoires in COVID-19. TCRdb's copy holds only in-frame clones and misses some; the assay was immunoSEQ multiplex PCR. The repertoire holds fewer than 80,000 clones, approximately 90% seen once, with roughly 9.1% in the top ten. The sequencing sample was made of peripheral blood. All receptors come from a human donor in a cohort sampled during active COVID-19.

The V call is TRBV11-2, the J call TRBJ1-2, with D possibly being TRBD1 (6 bases). Germline CDR1 is SGHAT and CDR2 is FQNNGV. Trimming took 0 bases from V and 7 from J, leaving 12 bases between them. The CDR3 covers 14 residues. CDR3 sequence (DNA): TGTGCCAGCAGCTTAGATCTGGGGGCGGCTGGCTACACCTTC. This sequence encodes CASSLDLGAAGYTF.

V is TRBV10-2 and J is TRBJ2-3, with 10 bases identical to TRBD2. The CDR3 consists of 15 residues. The germline gives CDR1 WSHSY, CDR2 SAAADI. J lost 2 bases, V lost 5 bases, and 4 bases had no gene match. The DNA of the CDR3 is TGCGCCAGCAGTAAGACTAGCGGGTTCACAGATACGCAGTATTTT. Amino acid sequence: CASSKTSGFTDTQYF.

The chain carries TRBV15 and TRBJ2-7, with 7 positions matching TRBD1. This CDR3 has 15 residues. Trimming removed 2 bases from V and 3 bases from J; junction bases left unmatched: 7. Per the germline V gene, CDR1 is LNHNV and CDR2 is YYDKDF (reference sequence). The CDR3 reads CATSRPGTDIYEQYF. The CDR3 DNA is TGTGCCACCAGCAGACCCGGGACAGATATCTACGAGCAGTACTTC.

The chain has TRBV6-5 and TRBJ1-6; D gene uncertain. Trimming cost V 6 bases and J 7 bases, with 13 bases left between them. Germline loops: CDR1 MNHEY, CDR2 SVGAGI. CDR3 length equals 14 residues. In nucleotides, the CDR3 is TGTGCCAGCAGGTACGACAAGGAAAATTCACCCCTCCACTTT. This translates into CASRYDKENSPLHF.

The V and J genes are TRBV20-1 and TRBJ1-6, with D possibly matching TRBD1 (6 bases). In germline, CDR1 is DFQATT, CDR2 SNEGSKA (reference sequence). This CDR3 contains 15 residues. Trimming took 3 bases from V and 5 from J, leaving 14 bases between them. CDR3 sequence: CSASPPGHHNSPLHF. CDR3 nucleotide sequence: TGCAGTGCTAGTCCCCCGGGACACCATAATTCACCCCTCCACTTT.

V usage is TRBV2 and J usage is TRBJ2-1; unclear D gene. The V and J ends lost 1 base and 2 bases respectively, with 6 bases between them. There are 14 residues in the CDR3. The germline V gene encodes CDR1 SNHLY and CDR2 FYNNEI. Here the CDR3 reads CASSEVTAYNEQFF. The CDR3, as DNA: TGTGCCAGCAGTGAAGTTACAGCCTACAATGAGCAGTTCTTC.

By its share, this clone is medium-sized. The chain carries TRBV4-2 and TRBJ2-7; possible D gene TRBD2, 7 bases. Trimming shortened V by 3 bases and J by 4 bases, and 13 bases separated the two germline ends. CDR3 length: 14 residues. Germline lookup yields CDR1 LGHNA and CDR2 YNFKEQ. DNA of the CDR3: TGTGCCAGCAGCCAGTGGGGGGGCGGATACGAGCAGTACTTC. Protein product: CASSQWGGGYEQYF.

This clone was detected a few times. The CDR3 reads CASSLRGDTGELFF. The CDR3 nucleotides read TGTGCCAGCAGTTTACGGGGAGACACCGGGGAGCTGTTTTTT. This sequence joins TRBV6-9 and TRBJ2-2; possibly TRBD2 for D (5 bases). Germline assignment: CDR1 MNHGY and CDR2 SVAAGI. V lost 4 bases, J lost 3 bases, and 9 bases lay in between. The CDR3 extends over 14 amino acids.

The J gene is TRBJ1-1, the V gene TRBV5-1; D unresolved. Germline values: CDR1 SGHRS, CDR2 YFSETQ. V lost 7 bases and J lost 3, with 16 bases in between. This CDR3 comprises 14 residues. The CDR3 nucleotides are TGCGCCAGCTCTGATTTTGAGGGTCACACTGAAGCTTTCTTT. As protein: CASSDFEGHTEAFF.

The V call is TRBV11-2, the J call TRBJ2-5; 8 bases line up with TRBD2. V was pared by 0 bases and J by 2 bases, with 2 bases of the junction left unmatched. Germline assignment: CDR1 SGHAT and CDR2 FQNNGV. The CDR3 is 15 residues long. The CDR3 nucleotides read TGTGCCAGCAGCTTAGAACTAGCGGAGCAAGAGACCCAGTACTTC. Amino acids: CASSLELAEQETQYF.

The rearrangement links TRBV5-1 to TRBJ2-3; D unresolved. Germline loops: CDR1 SGHRS, CDR2 YFSETQ. The CDR3 contains 16 residues. The germline V and J ends were trimmed by 2 bases and 1 base, with 14 bases remaining between them. CDR3 sequence (DNA): TGCGCCAGCAGCTTCCTAGGAGTCGAGGGCACAGATACGCAGTATTTT. Residues: CASSFLGVEGTDTQYF.

The gene calls are TRBV2 and TRBJ2-7; tentatively, D is TRBD1 (6 bases). The CDR3 contains 13 residues. The V and J ends lost 5 bases and 0 bases respectively, with 8 bases between them. Germline V CDR1 and CDR2: SNHLY, FYNNEI. The CDR3 reads CASSRTASYEQYF. CDR3 nucleotides: TGTGCCAGCAGTAGGACAGCCTCCTACGAGCAGTACTTC. Drawing the rest from reference TRBV2 and TRBJ2-7, the complete variable domain is EPEVTQTPSHQVTQMGQEVILRCVPISNHLYFYWYRQILGQKVEFLVSFYNNEISEKSEIFDDQFSVERPDGSNFTLKIRSTKLEDSAMYFCASSRTASYEQYFGPGTRLTVT.

The chain couples TRBV30 to TRBJ2-3; possibly TRBD2 for D (6 bases). The germline V gene encodes CDR1 GTSNPN and CDR2 SVGIG (reference sequence). V was cut by 2 bases and J by 4 bases, with 16 bases left in between. CDR3 size: 15 residues. The CDR3 bases are TGTGCCTGGAGTCTGGAGCGGGTGGGAGCAGATACGCAGTATTTT. It is translated as CAWSLERVGADTQYF.

The V and J genes are TRBV30 and TRBJ2-3; 7 bases are shared with TRBD2. The V segment lost 3 bases and the J segment 2 bases; nucleotides outside the gene matches: 8. The CDR3 has 15 residues. CDR1 is GTSNPN, CDR2 SVGIG, per germline (reference sequence). The CDR3 coding sequence is TGTGCCTGGAGCCGATCGGGGGGAAACACAGATACGCAGTATTTT. Its translation: CAWSRSGGNTDTQYF.

The DNA for the CDR3 is TGCAGCGTTGGGGCAGGGGGAGGCTACACCTTC. It is translated as CSVGAGGGYTF. The genes are TRBV29-1 and TRBJ1-2; 7 bases fit TRBD1. This CDR3 is built from 11 residues. With V trimmed by 4 bases and J by 8 bases, 4 bases remained unmatched. Germline-derived CDR1 and CDR2 are SQVTM and ANQGSEA.

The V gene is TRBV9, the J gene TRBJ2-1; 10 bases align to TRBD2. V trimming: 4 bases; J trimming: 8 bases; junction bases outside the gene matches: 6. CDR3 size: 14 residues. The germline V gene has CDR1 SGDLS and CDR2 YYNGEE. This CDR3 reads CASSTTSGVYEQFF. CDR3 bases: TGTGCCAGCAGCACTACTAGCGGGGTATATGAGCAGTTCTTC.

The rearrangement joins TRBV5-1 to TRBJ1-1; D is possibly TRBD1 (6 bases). The germline CDR1 and CDR2 sequences are SGHRS and YFSETQ. This CDR3 has 15 amino acids. The V end lost 0 bases, the J end lost 3 bases, and 12 bases lay between the germline ends. The DNA for the CDR3 is TGCGCCAGCAGCTTGGGAGGGGGTAGGGACACTGAAGCTTTCTTT. It specifies CASSLGGGRDTEAFF. The full variable domain, its missing parts supplied by reference TRBV5-1 and TRBJ1-1, is KAGVTQTPRYLIKTRGQQVTLSCSPISGHRSVSWYQQTPGQGLQFLFEYFSETQRNKGNFPGRFSGRQFSNSRSEMNVSTLELGDSALYLCASSLGGGRDTEAFFGQGTRLTVV.

The V call is TRBV5-1, the J call TRBJ2-7; D unclear. The length of the CDR3 is 13 residues. Trimming removed 4 bases from V and 2 bases from J, with 10 bases in between. CDR1 is SGHRS and CDR2 is YFSETQ in the germline V gene. Here the CDR3 reads CASSPGPTYEQYF. For the CDR3, the DNA is TGCGCCAGCAGCCCGGGTCCGACCTACGAGCAGTACTTC.

The chain has TRBV19 and TRBJ2-2, with 12 positions matching TRBD2. CDR3 length: 17 residues. The V gene end was trimmed by 5 bases and the J gene end by 1 base; junction bases not matched to a gene: 5. CDR1 and CDR2 (germline): LNHDA, SQIVND (reference sequence). In DNA form, the CDR3 reads TGTGCCAGTAGTGAATGGACTAGCGGGGTGAACACCGGGGAGCTGTTTTTT. It specifies CASSEWTSGVNTGELFF.

The CDR3 DNA reads TGTGCCAGCAGAGAAACGGGCTACGAGCAGTACTTC. It codes for CASRETGYEQYF. The V call is TRBV12-3 or TRBV12-4, the J call TRBJ2-7; D ambiguous. The CDR3 is 12 amino acids. Trimming took off 6 bases at V and 3 bases at J, with 9 bases between the two ends.

The CDR3 sequence is CAWRLDSDSPLHF. The DNA of the CDR3 is TGTGCCTGGAGGCTCGACAGTGATTCACCCCTCCACTTT. The chain is built from TRBV30 and TRBJ1-6, with D possibly being TRBD1 (5 bases). Trimming left V 3 bases short and J 8 bases short, with 11 bases between. Per the germline V gene, CDR1 is GTSNPN and CDR2 is SVGIG (reference sequence). The CDR3 has 13 residues.

The rearrangement joins TRBV18 to TRBJ2-1, with 7 bases aligning to TRBD2. V gave up 6 bases and J gave up 6 bases; unmatched junction bases: 11. The CDR3 length is 15 residues. In germline, CDR1 is KGHSH, CDR2 LQKENI. CDR3 nucleotides: TGTGCCAGCTCGGCCGACGGGAGGAAGGGCAATGAGCAGTTCTTC. Translation: CASSADGRKGNEQFF.

This chain uses TRBV12-3 or TRBV12-4 with TRBJ1-5; the match to TRBD1 covers 7 bases. The junction had 5 bases not matched to a gene; V was cut back by 6 bases and J by 12 bases. The CDR3 spans 11 residues. CDR3 loop: CASSQGQVQHF. CDR3 coding DNA: TGTGCCAGCAGCCAAGGACAGGTCCAGCATTTT.